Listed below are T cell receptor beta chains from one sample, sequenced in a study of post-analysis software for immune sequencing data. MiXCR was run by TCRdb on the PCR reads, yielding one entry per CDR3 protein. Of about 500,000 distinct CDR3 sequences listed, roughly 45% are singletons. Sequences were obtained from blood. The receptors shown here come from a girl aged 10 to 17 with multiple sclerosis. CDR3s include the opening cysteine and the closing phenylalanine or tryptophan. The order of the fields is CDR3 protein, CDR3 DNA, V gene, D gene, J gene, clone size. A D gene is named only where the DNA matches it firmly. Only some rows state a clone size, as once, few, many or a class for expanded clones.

cdr3_aa: CATSRDRGRGADTQYF
cdr3_nt: TGTGCCACCAGCAGAGATCGCGGGCGCGGCGCAGATACGCAGTATTTT
v_call: TRBV15
d_call: .
j_call: TRBJ2-3
clone_size: few

cdr3_aa: CASDRGDEQYF
cdr3_nt: TGTGCCAGCGACAGGGGCGACGAGCAGTACTTC
v_call: TRBV7-9
d_call: TRBD1
j_call: TRBJ2-7
clone_size: .

cdr3_aa: CASSLTGSYEQYF
cdr3_nt: TGTGCCAGCAGCCTAACAGGTTCCTACGAGCAGTACTTC
v_call: TRBV12-3/TRBV12-4
d_call: .
j_call: TRBJ2-7
clone_size: many

cdr3_aa: CSALRLVNEQFF
cdr3_nt: TGCAGTGCTCTTCGACTAGTTAATGAGCAGTTCTTC
v_call: TRBV20-1
d_call: .
j_call: TRBJ2-1
clone_size: few

cdr3_aa: CASSLRAGFPPDTQYF
cdr3_nt: TGTGCCAGCAGCTTACGCGCGGGATTCCCACCGGATACGCAGTATTTT
v_call: TRBV7-3
d_call: .
j_call: TRBJ2-3
clone_size: few

cdr3_aa: CASSRDRFNYGYTF
cdr3_nt: TGTGCCAGCAGTCGGGACAGGTTTAACTATGGCTACACCTTC
v_call: TRBV6-4
d_call: TRBD1
j_call: TRBJ1-2
clone_size: .

cdr3_aa: CASSFRDHETQYF
cdr3_nt: TGTGCCAGCAGCTTTAGGGACCATGAGACCCAGTACTTC
v_call: TRBV3-1
d_call: .
j_call: TRBJ2-5
clone_size: .

cdr3_aa: CASTSHGGYYEQYF
cdr3_nt: TGTGCCAGCACTTCTCATGGGGGATACTACGAGCAGTACTTC
v_call: TRBV12-3/TRBV12-4
d_call: .
j_call: TRBJ2-7
clone_size: .

cdr3_aa: CASRAAGQIYNEQFF
cdr3_nt: TGTGCCAGCAGGGCTGCGGGACAGATATACAATGAGCAGTTCTTC
v_call: TRBV6-6
d_call: .
j_call: TRBJ2-1
clone_size: .

cdr3_aa: CSARDVAGITGELFF
cdr3_nt: TGCAGTGCTAGAGACGTAGCGGGAATCACCGGGGAGCTGTTTTTT
v_call: TRBV20-1
d_call: TRBD2
j_call: TRBJ2-2
clone_size: .

cdr3_aa: CASSATGSFSYEQYF
cdr3_nt: TGCGCCAGCAGCGCAACAGGGAGTTTCTCCTACGAGCAGTACTTC
v_call: TRBV5-1
d_call: .
j_call: TRBJ2-7
clone_size: many

cdr3_aa: CASSFGLQGGYTF
cdr3_nt: TGTGCCAGCAGTTTTGGGCTTCAGGGGGGCTACACCTTC
v_call: TRBV27
d_call: .
j_call: TRBJ1-2
clone_size: .

cdr3_aa: CASSPKYYEQYF
cdr3_nt: TGTGCCAGCTCACCAAAATACTACGAGCAGTACTTC
v_call: TRBV18
d_call: .
j_call: TRBJ2-7
clone_size: .

cdr3_aa: CSARKTAGGYNEQFF
cdr3_nt: TGCAGTGCTAGAAAGACTGCTGGTGGCTACAATGAGCAGTTCTTC
v_call: TRBV20-1
d_call: .
j_call: TRBJ2-1
clone_size: .

cdr3_aa: CASSAGTSGTSTDTQYF
cdr3_nt: TGTGCCAGCAGCGCAGGGACTAGCGGGACTAGCACAGATACGCAGTATTTT
v_call: TRBV7-6
d_call: TRBD2
j_call: TRBJ2-3
clone_size: .

cdr3_aa: CATSRADSPLHF
cdr3_nt: TGTGCCACCAGCAGAGCGGATTCACCCCTCCACTTT
v_call: TRBV15
d_call: .
j_call: TRBJ1-6
clone_size: .

cdr3_aa: CASRKPGQGYNEQFF
cdr3_nt: TGTGCCAGCAGAAAACCGGGACAGGGGTACAATGAGCAGTTCTTC
v_call: TRBV12-3/TRBV12-4
d_call: TRBD1
j_call: TRBJ2-1
clone_size: few

cdr3_aa: CASRAGQGPDEKLFF
cdr3_nt: TGCGCCAGCAGGGCGGGACAGGGCCCCGATGAAAAACTGTTTTTT
v_call: TRBV5-1
d_call: TRBD1
j_call: TRBJ1-4
clone_size: .

cdr3_aa: CASSQDWASRQTQYF
cdr3_nt: TGTGCCAGCAGCCAAGATTGGGCTAGTCGCCAGACCCAGTACTTC
v_call: TRBV4-2
d_call: .
j_call: TRBJ2-5
clone_size: .

cdr3_aa: CASSEALPGAGYEQYF
cdr3_nt: TGTGCCAGCAGTGAAGCGCTACCAGGGGCAGGCTACGAGCAGTACTTC
v_call: TRBV6-1
d_call: .
j_call: TRBJ2-7
clone_size: few

cdr3_aa: CASSLKAGGCPNSPLHF
cdr3_nt: TGTGCCAGCAGCTTAAAGGCAGGGGGCTGCCCTAATTCACCCCTCCACTTT
v_call: TRBV7-4
d_call: TRBD1
j_call: TRBJ1-6
clone_size: .

cdr3_aa: CASSEPGQGGTDTQYF
cdr3_nt: TGTGCCAGCAGCGAGCCGGGACAGGGCGGCACAGATACGCAGTATTTT
v_call: TRBV7-3
d_call: TRBD1
j_call: TRBJ2-3
clone_size: .

cdr3_aa: CASTLRTSGIADTQYF
cdr3_nt: TGTGCCAGCACGTTAAGGACTAGCGGGATCGCAGATACGCAGTATTTT
v_call: TRBV7-2
d_call: TRBD2
j_call: TRBJ2-3
clone_size: .

cdr3_aa: CASSQDRDTQYF
cdr3_nt: TGCGCCAGCAGCCAGGACAGGGATACGCAGTATTTT
v_call: TRBV5-1
d_call: TRBD1
j_call: TRBJ2-3
clone_size: .

cdr3_aa: CASSLTTRDTQYF
cdr3_nt: TGTGCTAGCAGCTTAACCACAAGGGATACGCAGTATTTT
v_call: TRBV7-7
d_call: .
j_call: TRBJ2-3
clone_size: .

cdr3_aa: CASSQERSGRLADTQYF
cdr3_nt: TGCGCCAGCAGCCAAGAACGGAGCGGGAGGTTAGCAGATACGCAGTATTTT
v_call: TRBV4-1
d_call: TRBD2
j_call: TRBJ2-3
clone_size: .

cdr3_aa: CASIASGRFEQFF
cdr3_nt: TGTGCCAGCATCGCTAGCGGGAGGTTTGAGCAGTTCTTC
v_call: TRBV6-6
d_call: TRBD2
j_call: TRBJ2-1
clone_size: .

cdr3_aa: CAASDSTHNEQFF
cdr3_nt: TGTGCCGCCAGTGATTCCACGCACAATGAGCAGTTCTTC
v_call: TRBV24-1
d_call: .
j_call: TRBJ2-1
clone_size: .

cdr3_aa: CASSVAGTSYNEQFF
cdr3_nt: TGTGCCAGCAGCGTAGCTGGGACTTCCTACAATGAGCAGTTCTTC
v_call: TRBV7-3
d_call: .
j_call: TRBJ2-1
clone_size: few

cdr3_aa: CSVAWREGYEQFF
cdr3_nt: TGCAGCGTTGCTTGGCGGGAGGGGTACGAGCAGTTCTTC
v_call: TRBV29-1
d_call: TRBD2
j_call: TRBJ2-1
clone_size: .

cdr3_aa: CASSYGGTDTQYF
cdr3_nt: TGTGCCAGCAGTTACGGGGGCACAGATACGCAGTATTTT
v_call: TRBV6-5
d_call: .
j_call: TRBJ2-3
clone_size: few

cdr3_aa: CASSALVAGLGEQFF
cdr3_nt: TGTGCCAGCAGCGCGCTGGTGGCGGGACTCGGTGAGCAGTTCTTC
v_call: TRBV5-5
d_call: .
j_call: TRBJ2-1
clone_size: few

cdr3_aa: CASSLSSGSFDEQYF
cdr3_nt: TGTGCCAGCAGCTTATCTAGCGGGAGTTTTGACGAGCAGTACTTC
v_call: TRBV7-2
d_call: TRBD2
j_call: TRBJ2-7
clone_size: few

cdr3_aa: CSVVGRLHRYAVF
cdr3_nt: TGCAGCGTTGTCGGGAGGCTGCACAGATACGCAGTATTT
v_call: TRBV29-1
d_call: TRBD2
j_call: TRBJ2-3
clone_size: once

cdr3_aa: CSARPKFGTSDYNEQFF
cdr3_nt: TGCAGTGCTAGACCCAAGTTCGGGACTAGCGACTACAATGAGCAGTTCTTC
v_call: TRBV20-1
d_call: TRBD2
j_call: TRBJ2-1
clone_size: few

cdr3_aa: CSPPLAYDCSYNEQFF
cdr3_nt: .
v_call: TRBV29-1
d_call: .
j_call: TRBJ2-1
clone_size: few

cdr3_aa: CSASGTVQETQYF
cdr3_nt: TGCAGTGCCTCTGGGACGGTCCAAGAGACCCAGTACTTC
v_call: TRBV20-1
d_call: .
j_call: TRBJ2-5
clone_size: .

cdr3_aa: CASSSRTAPSFSGANVLTF
cdr3_nt: TGTGCCAGCAGCTCCAGGACGGCACCTTCATTCTCTGGGGCCAACGTCCTGACTTTC
v_call: TRBV7-6
d_call: .
j_call: TRBJ2-6
clone_size: .

cdr3_aa: CASSFRGVTDTQYF
cdr3_nt: TGTGCCAGCAGTTTTAGAGGGGTCACAGATACGCAGTATTTT
v_call: TRBV28
d_call: .
j_call: TRBJ2-3
clone_size: .

cdr3_aa: CASSVQRGVHNEQFF
cdr3_nt: TGTGCCAGCAGCGTTCAGAGGGGAGTCCACAATGAGCAGTTCTTC
v_call: TRBV6-5
d_call: .
j_call: TRBJ2-1
clone_size: few

cdr3_aa: CASSPGQGTSGANVLTF
cdr3_nt: TGTGCCAGCTCTCCGGGACAGGGGACCTCTGGGGCCAACGTCCTGACTTTC
v_call: TRBV27
d_call: TRBD1
j_call: TRBJ2-6
clone_size: few

cdr3_aa: CASSFTAGIDGYTF
cdr3_nt: TGTGCCAGCAGCTTTACGGCGGGGATCGATGGCTACACCTTC
v_call: TRBV7-8
d_call: .
j_call: TRBJ1-2
clone_size: few

cdr3_aa: CASGRGVNEQFF
cdr3_nt: TGTGCCAGCGGCAGGGGCGTCAATGAGCAGTTCTTC
v_call: TRBV6-1
d_call: .
j_call: TRBJ2-1
clone_size: few

cdr3_aa: CASSLVYPARGRPDTQYF
cdr3_nt: TGTGCCAGCAGCTTAGTCTATCCGGCGCGGGGGAGGCCAGATACGCAGTATTTT
v_call: TRBV7-2
d_call: TRBD2
j_call: TRBJ2-3
clone_size: .

cdr3_aa: CSARTVGTEAFF
cdr3_nt: TGCAGTGCTAGGACAGTCGGCACTGAAGCTTTCTTT
v_call: TRBV20-1
d_call: .
j_call: TRBJ1-1
clone_size: .

cdr3_aa: CASIPLWINQPQHF
cdr3_nt: TGTGCCAGCATCCCTCTCTGGATCAATCAGCCCCAGCATTTT
v_call: TRBV6-4
d_call: .
j_call: TRBJ1-5
clone_size: .

cdr3_aa: CASSQEGLAPGNEQFF
cdr3_nt: TGTGCCAGCAGCCAAGAAGGACTAGCCCCTGGCAATGAGCAGTTCTTC
v_call: TRBV14
d_call: TRBD2
j_call: TRBJ2-1
clone_size: few

cdr3_aa: CAISDLNPTDEAFF
cdr3_nt: TGTGCCATCAGTGATCTAAACCCTACTGATGAAGCTTTCTTT
v_call: TRBV10-3
d_call: .
j_call: TRBJ1-1
clone_size: few

cdr3_aa: CASSSLGRIDYEQYF
cdr3_nt: TGTGCCAGCAGTTCTCTAGGGAGGATCGACTACGAGCAGTACTTC
v_call: TRBV27
d_call: .
j_call: TRBJ2-7
clone_size: .

cdr3_aa: CASSFGLVESDTQYF
cdr3_nt: TGTGCCAGCAGCTTCGGACTTGTCGAGTCAGATACGCAGTATTTT
v_call: TRBV9
d_call: .
j_call: TRBJ2-3
clone_size: .

cdr3_aa: CSVRLGGSNQPQHF
cdr3_nt: TGCAGCGTTCGTTTGGGGGGTAGCAATCAGCCCCAGCATTTT
v_call: TRBV29-1
d_call: .
j_call: TRBJ1-5
clone_size: .

cdr3_aa: CASSDPKLGAGELFF
cdr3_nt: TGTGCCAGCAGTGACCCCAAGCTAGGGGCCGGGGAGCTGTTTTTT
v_call: TRBV25-1
d_call: .
j_call: TRBJ2-2
clone_size: .

cdr3_aa: CASSLASSGSNEQYF
cdr3_nt: TGTGCTAGCAGCTTAGCGTCTAGCGGGAGCAATGAGCAGTACTTC
v_call: TRBV7-7
d_call: TRBD2
j_call: TRBJ2-5
clone_size: few

cdr3_aa: CASSLKKDSTCNEQFF
cdr3_nt: TGTGCCAGCAGCCTCAAGAAGGACAGTACCTGCAATGAGCAGTTCTTC
v_call: TRBV5-6
d_call: .
j_call: TRBJ2-1
clone_size: .

cdr3_aa: CASSVGLADEQFF
cdr3_nt: TGCGCCAGCAGCGTGGGACTAGCAGATGAGCAGTTCTTC
v_call: TRBV5-1
d_call: TRBD2
j_call: TRBJ2-1
clone_size: .